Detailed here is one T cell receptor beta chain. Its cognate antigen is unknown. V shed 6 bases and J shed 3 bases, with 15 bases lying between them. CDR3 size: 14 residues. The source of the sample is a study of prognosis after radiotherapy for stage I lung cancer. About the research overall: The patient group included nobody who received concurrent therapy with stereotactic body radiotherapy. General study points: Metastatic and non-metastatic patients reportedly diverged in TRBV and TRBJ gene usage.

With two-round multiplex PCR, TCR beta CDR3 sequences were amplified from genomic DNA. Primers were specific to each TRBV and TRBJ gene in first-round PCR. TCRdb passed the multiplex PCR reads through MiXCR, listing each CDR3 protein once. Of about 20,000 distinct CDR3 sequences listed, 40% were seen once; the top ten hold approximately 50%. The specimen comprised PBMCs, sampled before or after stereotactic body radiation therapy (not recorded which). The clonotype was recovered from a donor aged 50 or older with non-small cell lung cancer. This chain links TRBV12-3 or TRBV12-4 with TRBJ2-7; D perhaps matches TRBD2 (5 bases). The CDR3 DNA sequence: TGTGCCAGCAGGCAAATTGGGAGAGGCTACGAGCAGTACTTC. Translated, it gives CASRQIGRGYEQYF.